This TCR beta chain derives from a study of cytomegalovirus exposure and HLA in healthy donors. Study-level points and caveats: Some highly shared sequence variants likely arose as a pipeline artifact. The study put 150 or so TCR beta chains on its list as cytomegalovirus-associated. A missense DCLRE1C variant was associated with V- and J-gene trimming of TCR beta chains in a later analysis, and an independent cohort replicated the association.

With 60 Vbeta and 13 Jbeta primers, the PCR was carried out. As originally analysed: It was a later analysis that counted about 80 million unique TCR beta chains, of which some 12 million were shared. Only in-frame clones appear in the TCRdb table, and some are missing; sequencing was by immunoSEQ multiplex PCR. From that table come the V and J calls and clone size; the DNA was used to work out D and trimming. The sample lists roughly 220,000 clones; roughly 80% were seen once. V gave up 5 bases and J gave up 0 bases, with 10 bases separating them. Germline loops: CDR1 LNHNV, CDR2 YYDKDF (reference sequence). The CDR3 consists of 15 residues. For this clone: Its specificity is unknown.

The material sequenced was PBMCs. This TCR was recovered from a young man in good health and CMV-seronegative. The rearrangement links TRBV15 to TRBJ2-2; TRBD2 might be the D (5 bases). The CDR3 nucleotides are TGTGCCACCAGCTCAGACTACTCGAACACCGGGGAGCTGTTTTTT. This codes for CATSSDYSNTGELFF.